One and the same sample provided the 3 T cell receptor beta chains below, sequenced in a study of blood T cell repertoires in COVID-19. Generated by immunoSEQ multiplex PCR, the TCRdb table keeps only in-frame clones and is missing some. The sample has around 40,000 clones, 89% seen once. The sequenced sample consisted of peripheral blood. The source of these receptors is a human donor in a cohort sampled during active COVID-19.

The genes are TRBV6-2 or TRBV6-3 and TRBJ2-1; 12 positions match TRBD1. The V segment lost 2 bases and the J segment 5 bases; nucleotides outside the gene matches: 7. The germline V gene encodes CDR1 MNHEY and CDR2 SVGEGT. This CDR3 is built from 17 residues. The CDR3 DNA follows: TGTGCCAGCAGTTACCTTCCGGGACAGGGGGCCCACAATGAGCAGTTCTTC. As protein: CASSYLPGQGAHNEQFF.

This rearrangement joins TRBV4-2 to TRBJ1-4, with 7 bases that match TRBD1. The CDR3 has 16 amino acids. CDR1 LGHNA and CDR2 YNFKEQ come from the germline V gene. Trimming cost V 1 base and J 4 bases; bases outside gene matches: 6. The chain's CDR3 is CASSQGSGTDNEKLFF. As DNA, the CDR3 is TGTGCCAGCAGCCAAGGGTCCGGGACAGATAATGAAAAACTGTTTTTT.

CDR3 nucleotides: TGTGCCAGCAGACGACAGGGAGGAAACACCATATATTTT. This sequence encodes CASRRQGGNTIYF. The rearrangement uses TRBV3-1 (or the pseudogene TRBV3-2) and TRBJ1-3; 7 bases fit TRBD1. Germline assignment: CDR1 LGHDT and CDR2 YNNKEL (reference sequence). V lost 6 bases and J lost 4; bases outside the gene matches: 3. The CDR3 sequence is 13 residues long.